The rows below give T cell receptor beta chains drawn from one sample of a study of T cell responses to AZD1222 COVID-19 vaccine. Clones were sequenced by immunoSEQ multiplex PCR, and TCRdb holds only the in-frame ones, with some missing. The top ten clones hold 3% of a sample with 85,000 to 90,000 clones, about 92% of them seen once. The starting material was peripheral blood, obtained on day 0 of AZD1222 vaccination. These receptors were obtained from an adult in good health. The CDR3 runs from the conserved cysteine through the conserved F or W. The order of the fields is V gene, CDR3 length, CDR3 protein.

v_gene: TRBV6-5
len: 12
CDR3aa: CASSYLNAEAFF

v_gene: TRBV20-1
len: 14
CDR3aa: CSASTQGSNYGYTF

v_gene: TRBV21-1
len: 14
CDR3aa: CASSKEPGNTEAFF

v_gene: TRBV18
len: 15
CDR3aa: CASSPAVPSSYEQYF

v_gene: TRBV7-6
len: 18
CDR3aa: CASSSRTGGAGSSYEQYF

v_gene: TRBV2
len: 12
CDR3aa: CASSESGYGYTF

v_gene: TRBV10-3
len: 13
CDR3aa: CASGAASTDTQYF

v_gene: TRBV3-1/TRBV3-2
len: 15
CDR3aa: CASSQDRVAGNTIYF

v_gene: TRBV30
len: 14
CDR3aa: CAWGTGATFYGYTF

v_gene: TRBV30
len: 12
CDR3aa: CAWRGEGYGYTF

v_gene: TRBV7-2
len: 14
CDR3aa: CASSFRGYNQPQHF

v_gene: TRBV5-1
len: 13
CDR3aa: CASSVQFNSPLHF

v_gene: TRBV5-1
len: 16
CDR3aa: CASSLTAGGYTGELFF

v_gene: TRBV7-3
len: 13
CDR3aa: CASSTTPAGELFF

v_gene: TRBV9
len: 19
CDR3aa: CASSGKTVSGTSSGNTIYF

v_gene: TRBV5-1
len: 15
CDR3aa: CASSLSAGDSYEQYF

v_gene: TRBV27
len: 14
CDR3aa: CASILLAGRGEQFF

v_gene: TRBV20-1
len: 11
CDR3aa: CSVRVTGELFF

v_gene: TRBV3-1/TRBV3-2
len: 13
CDR3aa: CASSQGTGYGYTF

v_gene: TRBV5-4
len: 14
CDR3aa: CASSWDRVWTEQFF

v_gene: TRBV5-1
len: 15
CDR3aa: CASSLGDIANTEAFF

v_gene: TRBV28
len: 16
CDR3aa: CASSRPDRGGYNEQFF

v_gene: TRBV7-9
len: 12
CDR3aa: CASSYWGSGYTF

v_gene: TRBV6-5
len: 15
CDR3aa: CASSYSTIGGIEQYF

v_gene: TRBV7-3
len: 14
CDR3aa: CASSRTGVNSPLHF

v_gene: TRBV6-5
len: 14
CDR3aa: CASRRDSTYNEQFF

v_gene: TRBV19
len: 14
CDR3aa: CASSRDGEVYEQYF

v_gene: TRBV19
len: 16
CDR3aa: CASSTASGRARETQYF

v_gene: TRBV7-9
len: 14
CDR3aa: CASSPQGLSYEQYF

v_gene: TRBV7-9
len: 12
CDR3aa: CASSFSLRGYTF